Shown below are 20 T cell receptor beta chains from a single sample sequenced in a study of CD8+ T cells in alopecia areata. The treatment was: oral pan-JAK inhibitor, 5-10 mg twice daily. Sequencing relied on a cDNA template that was reverse transcribed from extracted RNA. The table came from immunoSEQ multiplex PCR; TCRdb's copy has only in-frame clones and leaves some out. The table includes 200,000 to 250,000 clones, approximately 72% detected once. This specimen consisted of CD4+ T cells sorted from blood, obtained at roughly week 45, from a patient treated with tofacitinib. The receptors here all came from a human donor with alopecia areata.

This chain joins TRBV27 and TRBJ1-6; D not certain. This CDR3 has 15 residues. Germline assignment: CDR1 MNHEY and CDR2 SMNVEV (reference sequence). V was shortened by 6 bases and J by 7 bases, with 16 bases between the two germline ends. The CDR3 loop reads CASRAQQLRNSPLHF. In DNA form, the CDR3 reads TGTGCCAGCAGGGCCCAGCAACTGCGAAATTCACCCCTCCACTTT.

J is TRBJ1-5 and V is TRBV19; TRBD1 is a possible D gene (5 bases). CDR1 LNHDA and CDR2 SQIVND come from the germline V gene (reference sequence). Trimming shortened V by 3 bases and J by 6 bases, and 15 bases separated the two germline ends. The CDR3 consists of 15 residues. The CDR3 sequence is CASSIQQGYGQPQHF. For the CDR3, the DNA is TGTGCCAGTAGTATCCAGCAGGGATATGGTCAGCCCCAGCATTTT.

The chain has TRBV19 and TRBJ1-5; 8 bases align to TRBD1. The V gene end was trimmed by 7 bases and the J gene end by 6 bases; junction bases not matched to a gene: 11. Germline loops: CDR1 LNHDA, CDR2 SQIVND (reference sequence). The length of the CDR3 is 15 residues. DNA for the CDR3: TGTGCCAGTAAACCCGACAGGGGTTTAGTTCAGCCCCAGCATTTT. It is translated as CASKPDRGLVQPQHF. The variable domain in full, completed from reference TRBV19 and TRBJ1-5, reads DGGITQSPKYLFRKEGQNVTLSCEQNLNHDAMYWYRQDPGQGLRLIYYSQIVNDFQKGDIAEGYSVSREKKESFPLTVTSAQKNPTAFYLCASKPDRGLVQPQHFGDGTRLSIL.

The chain is built from TRBV10-2 and TRBJ2-4; D not certain. Germline V lookup: CDR1 WSHSY, CDR2 SAAADI. Trimming pared 3 bases from V and 9 bases from J, leaving 21 bases between. The length of the CDR3 is 16 residues. CDR3 nucleotides: TGCGCCAGCAGTGACGAGATGGTGGGTCCCCACGTCATTCAGTACTTC. Its translation is CASSDEMVGPHVIQYF.

The table lists this clone with a count of one. The chain joins TRBV30 to TRBJ1-2; D is unclear. Germline V lookup: CDR1 GTSNPN, CDR2 SVGIG (reference sequence). This CDR3 has 14 residues. The ends were cut back, 2 bases at V and 7 bases at J, with 17 bases in the middle. The CDR3 sequence: CAWSMTFANSGYTF. The CDR3 DNA reads as TGTGCCTGGAGTATGACTTTTGCTAACAGTGGCTACACCTTC.

The chain recombines TRBV2 with TRBJ2-5; D gene ambiguous. CDR1 and CDR2 (germline): SNHLY, FYNNEI. V lost 4 bases to trimming and J lost 5 bases, with 17 bases between them. This CDR3 contains 15 residues. The CDR3 loop is CASSGEGIGSETQYF. In DNA, the CDR3 is TGTGCCAGCAGTGGCGAAGGGATAGGTTCGGAGACCCAGTACTTC.

The V and J genes are TRBV7-9 and TRBJ1-1, with no clear D. Trimming took 0 bases from V and 5 from J, leaving 7 bases between them. Germline V gene lookup returns CDR1 SEHNR and CDR2 FQNEAQ (reference sequence). CDR3 size: 13 residues. The CDR3 DNA is TGTGCCAGCAGCTTAGCTTGGACTACTGAAGCTTTCTTT. The encoded protein is CASSLAWTTEAFF.

V is TRBV28 and J is TRBJ2-1, with 11 bases matching TRBD2. J was trimmed by 4 bases and V by 4 bases; bases with no gene match: 12. This CDR3 has 18 residues. Germline-derived CDR1 and CDR2 are MDHEN and SYDVKM. The CDR3 bases are TGTGCCAGCAGTTCGTACTCCGGGACTAGCGGAGTATACAATGAGCAGTTCTTC. This codes for CASSSYSGTSGVYNEQFF.

On this clone itself: This same CDR3 is encoded by further DNA sequences in the sample. The V call is TRBV29-1, the J call TRBJ1-1; D unclear. CDR1 SQVTM and CDR2 ANQGSEA come from the germline V gene. The V end was cut by 3 bases, the J end by 1 base, with 9 bases between. The CDR3 runs 13 residues. CDR3 residues: CSVEVGGNTEAFF. In DNA form, the CDR3 reads TGCAGCGTTGAGGTCGGAGGGAACACTGAAGCTTTCTTT. The entire variable domain, with the rest obtained from reference TRBV29-1 and TRBJ1-1, is as follows: SAVISQKPSRDICQRGTSLTIQCQVDSQVTMMFWYRQQPGQSLTLIATANQGSEATYESGFVIDKFPISRPNLTFSTLTVSNMSPEDSSIYLCSVEVGGNTEAFFGQGTRLTVV.

The gene calls are TRBV29-1 and TRBJ2-1, with a possible D match to TRBD2 (6 bases). This CDR3 region has 14 residues. Deletions cut 6 bases from V and 4 bases from J, with 16 bases between. The germline CDR1 and CDR2 sequences are SQVTM and ANQGSEA. The CDR3 nucleotides read TGCAGCGTGGCCCCGCTGACTAGTTACAATGAGCAGTTCTTC. It encodes CSVAPLTSYNEQFF.

The chain employs TRBV7-8 and TRBJ1-5; no clear D. V was shortened by 1 base and J by 6 bases, with 4 bases between the two germline ends. Germline V gene data show CDR1 as SGHVS and CDR2 as FQNEAQ. The CDR3 covers 12 residues. The CDR3 spells CASSLDTQPQHF. CDR3 DNA sequence: TGTGCCAGCAGCTTAGACACTCAGCCCCAGCATTTT.

The V gene is TRBV29-1, the J gene TRBJ2-5; the D is unclear. This CDR3 spans 11 amino acids. V gave up 4 bases and J gave up 5 bases, with 8 bases separating them. Germline-derived CDR1 and CDR2 are SQVTM and ANQGSEA. For the CDR3, the DNA is TGCAGCGTTGTGGCTCTGGAGACCCAGTACTTC. Protein: CSVVALETQYF.

This clone was seen a single time. The genes are TRBV9 and TRBJ2-5, with no clear D. The V end was cut by 0 bases, the J end by 3 bases, with 6 bases between. CDR1 and CDR2 from the germline V gene are SGDLS and YYNGEE. The CDR3 totals 13 residues. Written as DNA, the CDR3 is TGTGCCAGCAGCGTAGCCCAGGAAGAGACCCAGTACTTC. This gives the protein CASSVAQEETQYF.

This sequence joins TRBV25-1 and TRBJ2-7, with D tentatively TRBD1 or TRBD2 (5 bases each). The CDR3 covers 15 residues. Germline-derived CDR1 and CDR2 are MGHDK and SYGVNS. V dropped 5 bases and J dropped 3 bases, with 17 bases sitting between them. Here the CDR3 reads CASSTPGAVFYEQYF. The CDR3 DNA is TGTGCCAGCAGTACACCCGGGGCCGTATTCTACGAGCAGTACTTC.

This clone was seen more than once but under ten times. The rearrangement joins TRBV30 to TRBJ2-1, with 10 bases fitting TRBD1. V was pared by 3 bases and J by 5 bases, with 4 bases of the junction left unmatched. Germline values: CDR1 GTSNPN, CDR2 SVGIG (reference sequence). This CDR3 is 14 amino acids long. The CDR3 coding sequence is TGTGCCTGGAGGACGGGACAGGGGAACAATGAGCAGTTCTTC. Translating gives CAWRTGQGNNEQFF.

The V and J genes are TRBV29-1 and TRBJ2-1; 8 nucleotides align to TRBD1. In germline, CDR1 is SQVTM, CDR2 ANQGSEA. The CDR3 consists of 13 residues. J gave up 9 bases and V 4 bases, and 8 bases lay outside the gene matches. The CDR3 reads CSVAGGAVTEQFF. The CDR3 nucleotides are TGCAGCGTTGCAGGGGGCGCGGTAACTGAGCAGTTCTTC.

The V gene is TRBV29-1, the J gene TRBJ2-7, with D perhaps TRBD2 (6 bases). Germline CDR1 reads SQVTM; CDR2 reads ANQGSEA. The CDR3 length is 18 residues. Trimming cost V 5 bases and J 4 bases, with 30 bases left between them. The CDR3 DNA reads TGCAGCGTTCACAGCGGGCGGATTAGAGGGGCTATGGGTTACGAGCAGTACTTC. Translation gives CSVHSGRIRGAMGYEQYF.

This clone came up a few times. CDR3 in DNA: TGCAGCGTTTCATCTAATGAAAAACTGTTTTTT. Protein sequence: CSVSSNEKLFF. The chain employs TRBV29-1 and TRBJ1-4; D not certain. CDR1 is SQVTM and CDR2 is ANQGSEA in the germline V gene. There are 11 residues in the CDR3. Trimming took off 5 bases at V and 3 bases at J, with 4 bases between the two ends.

This clone occurred a few times. This chain joins TRBV4-3 and TRBJ2-7; D not certain. CDR3 length: 13 amino acids. Trimming removed 0 bases from V and 6 bases from J, with 9 bases in between. Germline V CDR1 and CDR2: LGHNA, YSLEER. This chain's CDR3 is CASSQDQKAEQYF. CDR3 nucleotides: TGCGCCAGCAGCCAAGATCAAAAGGCCGAGCAGTACTTC.

A few counts support this clone. This sample also contains other DNA sequences that code for the same CDR3. This chain links TRBV29-1 with TRBJ1-5; D might be TRBD1 (6 bases). Deletions cut 4 bases from V and 4 bases from J, with 11 bases between. CDR3 length equals 13 residues. The germline CDR1 and CDR2 sequences are SQVTM and ANQGSEA. The DNA for the CDR3 is TGCAGCGTTGGGCCAGGGGTGAATCAGCCCCAGCATTTT. Its translation: CSVGPGVNQPQHF.